This T cell receptor (beta chain) was recorded in a study of graft-versus-host responses after intestinal transplantation. CDR1 SNHLY and CDR2 FYNNEI come from the germline V gene. The V end lost 5 bases, the J end lost 2 bases, and 15 bases lay between the germline ends. The CDR3 is 15 residues long. For this clone: Antigen unknown.

Sequenced by immunoSEQ multiplex PCR; TCRdb stores in-frame clones only, minus some. The profile shows about 93,000 clones, roughly 80% of them singletons. Study-wide results and caveats: Individuals who had graft-donor T cell macrochimerism had allografts that showed high graft-versus-host to host-versus-graft clonal ratios.

Source: unstimulated CD4+ T cells sorted from spleen or lymph node cells, taken before intestinal transplant. The clonotype comes from a human donor who received an intestinal transplant. This chain connects TRBV2 to TRBJ1-1, with D tentatively TRBD1 (6 bases). The CDR3 protein is CASSSTTGSNTEAFF. For the CDR3, the DNA is TGTGCCAGCAGTTCCACCACAGGGAGCAACACTGAAGCTTTCTTT.